The 8 T cell receptor beta chains given below trace back to one sample, sequenced in a study of T cells in tuberculosis. Noted time point: new active TB diagnosis, blood taken before or within 7 days of starting treatment. Method: immunoSEQ multiplex PCR; TCRdb's copy keeps in-frame clones and lacks some. This table has tens of thousands of clones, approximately 90% appearing once. Source: PBMCs, taken at tuberculosis diagnosis. These TCRs come from an adult with tuberculosis.

V and J are TRBV4-1 and TRBJ2-1, with D perhaps matching TRBD2 (5 bases). V was trimmed by 3 bases and J by 8 bases, leaving 14 bases between them. CDR1 MGHRA and CDR2 YSYEKL come from the germline V gene. The CDR3 sequence is 14 residues long. In DNA, the CDR3 is TGCGCCAGCAGCCACCATCTAGAGGGCTATGAGCAGTTCTTC. The encoded protein is CASSHHLEGYEQFF.

The V call is TRBV28, the J call TRBJ2-2; 11 bases agree with TRBD2. The germline CDR1 and CDR2 sequences are MDHEN and SYDVKM. The CDR3 is 16 amino acids. The V segment lost 3 bases and the J segment 1 base; nucleotides outside the gene matches: 1. Here the CDR3 reads CASSLLAGGNTGELFF. In DNA form, the CDR3 reads TGTGCCAGCAGTTTGCTAGCGGGGGGGAACACCGGGGAGCTGTTTTTT.

The rearrangement uses TRBV7-8 and TRBJ2-4; a weak D match, TRBD1 (5 bases). The CDR3 contains 16 residues. Germline-derived CDR1 and CDR2 are SGHVS and FQNEAQ. V dropped 1 base and J dropped 0 bases, with 10 bases sitting between them. The CDR3 DNA is TGTGCCAGCAGCTTAGGGGGCAGGGCAGCCAAAAACATTCAGTACTTC. This codes for CASSLGGRAAKNIQYF. Filled out from reference TRBV7-8 and TRBJ2-4, the complete variable domain reads GAGVSQSPRYKVAKRGQDVALRCDPISGHVSLFWYQQALGQGPEFLTYFQNEAQLDKSGLPSDRFFAERPEGSVSTLKIQRTQQEDSAVYLCASSLGGRAAKNIQYFGAGTRLSVL.

The V call is TRBV6-5, the J call TRBJ1-5, with TRBD1 identical over 7 bases. The CDR3 length is 15 residues. Germline V gene lookup returns CDR1 MNHEY and CDR2 SVGAGI. V shed 5 bases, J shed 2 bases, and the junction held 6 bases outside the gene matches. CDR3 residues: CASSPETGRNQPQHF. The CDR3 DNA sequence: TGTGCCAGCAGTCCCGAGACAGGGCGCAATCAGCCCCAGCATTTT.

The chain recombines TRBV4-3 with TRBJ2-7; D might be TRBD1 (6 bases). This CDR3 comprises 14 residues. The V end was cut by 4 bases, the J end by 7 bases, with 17 bases between. Looked up from germline, CDR1 is LGHNA and CDR2 is YSLEER. The CDR3 DNA reads TGCGCCAGCAGCCGAATGGGACATTCTCGGGAGCAGTACTTC. Translated, it gives CASSRMGHSREQYF.

V and J are TRBV6-1 and TRBJ1-2; 7 positions match TRBD1. Unmatched junction bases numbered 6, after V lost 3 bases and J lost 8 bases. Germline V CDR1 and CDR2: MNHNS, SASEGT. This CDR3 has 13 amino acids. CDR3 bases: TGTGCCAGCAGTGACCGACAGGGCCCGGGCTACACCTTC. It yields the protein CASSDRQGPGYTF.

The chain combines TRBV4-2 with TRBJ2-5; TRBD2 matches at 10 bases. This CDR3 is 15 amino acids long. Germline V lookup: CDR1 LGHNA, CDR2 YNFKEQ. V gave up 1 base and J gave up 5 bases; unmatched junction bases: 4. DNA of the CDR3: TGTGCCAGCAGCCAAGGGAGCGGGGGGGCGGAGACCCAGTACTTC. Protein product: CASSQGSGGAETQYF.

CDR3: CASSEPRNQNTEAFF. CDR3 DNA: TGCGCCAGCAGTGAACCCAGGAACCAGAACACTGAAGCTTTCTTT. This chain joins TRBV10-2 and TRBJ1-1; D not resolved. CDR3 size: 15 residues. The ends were cut back, 3 bases at V and 1 base at J, with 12 bases in the middle. Germline-derived CDR1 and CDR2 are WSHSY and SAAADI.